The rows below give T cell receptor beta chains drawn from one sample of a study of T cells after yellow fever vaccination. MiXCR was run by TCRdb on the 5' RACE reads, yielding one entry per CDR3 protein. The sample lists about 630,000 distinct CDR3 sequences; 9% to 15% were seen once. The sample here was PBMCs, taken on the day of the yellow fever booster vaccination. All receptors derive from a man under 40 who received the YFV17D yellow fever vaccine. The CDR3 runs from the conserved cysteine through the conserved F or W. The D gene is left open where the match is weak. Rows give clone size only sometimes, using once, few, many, or a class for an expanded clone.

J gene,clone size,V gene,D gene,CDR3 protein,CDR3 DNA
TRBJ2-1,.,TRBV6-2/TRBV6-3,TRBD2,CASRAPGLAGGSEQFF,TGTGCCAGCAGAGCACCTGGACTAGCGGGCGGCAGTGAGCAGTTCTTC
TRBJ2-1,.,TRBV9,TRBD2,CASSVGGFLAGADYNEQFF,TGTGCCAGCAGCGTTGGCGGGTTTCTAGCGGGAGCGGATTACAATGAGCAGTTCTTC
TRBJ2-3,few,TRBV28,.,CASSPLAASTDTQYF,TGTGCCAGCAGCCCCCTCGCGGCTAGCACAGATACGCAGTATTTT
TRBJ2-2,many,TRBV29-1,TRBD2,CSVVPASGYTGELFF,TGCAGCGTTGTTCCGGCTAGCGGATACACCGGGGAGCTGTTTTTT
TRBJ2-1,few,TRBV12-3/TRBV12-4,.,CASALGLNEQFF,TGTGCCAGCGCCCTGGGACTGAATGAGCAGTTCTTC
TRBJ1-1,few,TRBV27,.,CASSLSGVDTEAFF,TGTGCCAGCAGTTTATCGGGCGTCGACACTGAAGCTTTCTTT
TRBJ2-1,.,TRBV20-1,.,CSARVSGRGTYNEQFF,TGCAGTGCTAGAGTATCGGGCAGGGGCACCTACAATGAGCAGTTCTTC
TRBJ2-2,.,TRBV20-1,.,CSARETGGYTGELFF,TGCAGTGCTAGGGAGACAGGCGGTTACACCGGGGAGCTGTTTTTT
TRBJ2-1,.,TRBV9,.,CASSPGTPNEQFF,TGTGCCAGCAGCCCCGGGACTCCTAATGAGCAGTTCTTC
TRBJ1-5,few,TRBV12-3/TRBV12-4,.,CASRQGRGNQPQHF,TGTGCCAGCAGACAGGGACGGGGCAATCAGCCCCAGCATTTT
TRBJ2-1,.,TRBV9,.,CASQGNVNEQFF,TGTGCCAGCCAGGGTAATGTGAATGAGCAGTTCTTC
TRBJ2-5,few,TRBV29-1,.,CSVEEGKDGVRETQYF,TGCAGCGTTGAAGAAGGGAAGGATGGGGTCCGAGAGACCCAGTACTTC
TRBJ2-7,.,TRBV2,.,CASSATRPWDYEQYF,TGTGCCAGCAGTGCAACCCGGCCCTGGGATTACGAGCAGTACTTC
TRBJ1-5,few,TRBV4-3,.,CASSQDLGGGVRQPQHF,TGCGCCAGCAGCCAAGATCTAGGGGGAGGGGTTCGTCAGCCCCAGCATTTT
TRBJ2-3,.,TRBV7-2,TRBD2,CASSLVIGAGVGDTQYF,TGTGCCAGCAGCTTAGTAATTGGAGCGGGAGTCGGAGATACGCAGTATTTT
TRBJ2-5,few,TRBV9,TRBD2,CASSVEAGEDQETQYF,TGTGCCAGCAGCGTAGAAGCGGGAGAGGATCAAGAGACCCAGTACTTC